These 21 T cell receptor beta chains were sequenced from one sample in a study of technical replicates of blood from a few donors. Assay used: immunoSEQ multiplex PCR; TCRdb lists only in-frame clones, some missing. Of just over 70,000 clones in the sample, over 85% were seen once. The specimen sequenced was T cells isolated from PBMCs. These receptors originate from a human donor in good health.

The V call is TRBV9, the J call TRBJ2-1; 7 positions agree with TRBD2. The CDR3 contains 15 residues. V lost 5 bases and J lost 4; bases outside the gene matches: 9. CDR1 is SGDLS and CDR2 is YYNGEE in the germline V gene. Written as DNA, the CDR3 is TGTGCCAGCAGTTCCTCGGGACTACTATACAATGAGCAGTTCTTC. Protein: CASSSSGLLYNEQFF.

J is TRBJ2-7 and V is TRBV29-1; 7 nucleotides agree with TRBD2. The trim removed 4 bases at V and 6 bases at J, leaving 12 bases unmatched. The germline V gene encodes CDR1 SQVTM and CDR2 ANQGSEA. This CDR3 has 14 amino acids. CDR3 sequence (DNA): TGCAGCGTTGGGACTAGGTCTGGTCGTGGCGAGCAGTACTTC. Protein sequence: CSVGTRSGRGEQYF.

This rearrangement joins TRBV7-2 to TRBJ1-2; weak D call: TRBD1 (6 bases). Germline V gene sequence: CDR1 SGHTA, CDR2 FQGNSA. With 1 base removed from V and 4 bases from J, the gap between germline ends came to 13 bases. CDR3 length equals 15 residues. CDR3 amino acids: CASSLVGGSTYGYTF. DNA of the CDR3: TGTGCCAGCAGCTTAGTAGGGGGATCTACCTATGGCTACACCTTC.

CDR3 residues: CASSRGVANEQFF. The CDR3 DNA reads TGTGCCAGCAGCCGCGGGGTAGCCAATGAGCAGTTCTTC. This rearrangement joins TRBV6-1 to TRBJ2-1; a possible D gene is TRBD2 (6 bases). With 6 bases removed from V and 6 bases from J, the gap between germline ends came to 12 bases. The CDR3 consists of 13 residues. The germline V gene has CDR1 MNHNS and CDR2 SASEGT.

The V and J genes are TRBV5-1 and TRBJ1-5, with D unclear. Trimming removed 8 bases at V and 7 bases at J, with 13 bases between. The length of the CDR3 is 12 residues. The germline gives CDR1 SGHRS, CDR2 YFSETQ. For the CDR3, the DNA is TGCGCCAGGACATGGCGAAGACAGCCCCAGCATTTT. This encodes CARTWRRQPQHF.

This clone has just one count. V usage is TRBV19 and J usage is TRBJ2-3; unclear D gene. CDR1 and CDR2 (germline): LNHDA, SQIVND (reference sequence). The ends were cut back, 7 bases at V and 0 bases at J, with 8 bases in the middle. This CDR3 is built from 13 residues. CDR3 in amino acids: CASTTASTDTQYF. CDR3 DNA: TGTGCCAGTACTACAGCTAGCACAGATACGCAGTATTTT.

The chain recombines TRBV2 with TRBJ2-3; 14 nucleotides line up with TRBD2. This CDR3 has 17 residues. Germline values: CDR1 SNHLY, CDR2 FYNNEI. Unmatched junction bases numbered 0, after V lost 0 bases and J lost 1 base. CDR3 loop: CASSEAGLAGGTDTQYF. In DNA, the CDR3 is TGTGCCAGCAGTGAAGCGGGACTAGCGGGGGGCACAGATACGCAGTATTTT.

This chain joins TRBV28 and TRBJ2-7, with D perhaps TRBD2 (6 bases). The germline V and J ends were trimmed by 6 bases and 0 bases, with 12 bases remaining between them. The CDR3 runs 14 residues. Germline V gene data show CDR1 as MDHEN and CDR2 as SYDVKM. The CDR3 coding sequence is TGTGCCAGCAGACTGTTCGGGAGCTCCTACGAGCAGTACTTC. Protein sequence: CASRLFGSSYEQYF.

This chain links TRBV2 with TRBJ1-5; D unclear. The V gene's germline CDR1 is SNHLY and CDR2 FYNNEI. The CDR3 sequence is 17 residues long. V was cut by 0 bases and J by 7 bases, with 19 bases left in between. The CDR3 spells CASSEALAGSYPQPQHF. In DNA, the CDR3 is TGTGCCAGCAGTGAAGCTCTGGCCGGGTCATACCCCCAGCCCCAGCATTTT.

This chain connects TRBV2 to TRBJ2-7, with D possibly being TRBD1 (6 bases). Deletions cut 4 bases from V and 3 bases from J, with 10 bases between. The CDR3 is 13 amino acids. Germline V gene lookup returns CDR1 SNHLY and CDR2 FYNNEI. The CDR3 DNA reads TGTGCCAGCAGTGTAAACAGGGTCTACGAGCAGTACTTC. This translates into CASSVNRVYEQYF.

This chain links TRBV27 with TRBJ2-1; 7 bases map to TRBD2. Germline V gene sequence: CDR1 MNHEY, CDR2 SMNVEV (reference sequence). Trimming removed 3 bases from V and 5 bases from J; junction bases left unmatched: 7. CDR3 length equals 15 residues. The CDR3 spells CASSLSAGTNNEQFF. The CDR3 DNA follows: TGTGCCAGCAGTTTGAGTGCCGGGACTAACAATGAGCAGTTCTTC.

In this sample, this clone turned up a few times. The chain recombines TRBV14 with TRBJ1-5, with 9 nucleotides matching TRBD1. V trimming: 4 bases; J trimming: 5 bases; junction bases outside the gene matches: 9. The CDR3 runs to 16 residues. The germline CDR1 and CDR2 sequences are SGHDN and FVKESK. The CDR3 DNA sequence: TGTGCCAGCAGCCTTCGATTACAGGGGGCCGATCAGCCCCAGCATTTT. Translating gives CASSLRLQGADQPQHF.

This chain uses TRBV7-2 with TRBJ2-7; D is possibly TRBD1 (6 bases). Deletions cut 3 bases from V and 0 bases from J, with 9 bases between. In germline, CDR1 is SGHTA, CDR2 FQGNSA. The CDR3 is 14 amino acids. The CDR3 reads CASSLRGTSYEQYF. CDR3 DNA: TGTGCCAGCAGCTTGAGGGGGACCTCCTACGAGCAGTACTTC.

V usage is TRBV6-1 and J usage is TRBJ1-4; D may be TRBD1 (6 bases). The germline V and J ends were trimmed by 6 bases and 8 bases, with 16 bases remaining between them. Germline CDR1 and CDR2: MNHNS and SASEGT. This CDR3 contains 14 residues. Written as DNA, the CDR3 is TGTGCCAGCAGAGGTCAGGGGAATTTGGAAAAACTGTTTTTT. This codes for CASRGQGNLEKLFF.

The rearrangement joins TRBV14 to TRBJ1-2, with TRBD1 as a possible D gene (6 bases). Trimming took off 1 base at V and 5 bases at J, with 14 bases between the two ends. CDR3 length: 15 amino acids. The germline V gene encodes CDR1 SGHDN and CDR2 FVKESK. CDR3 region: CASSQVWTACYGYTF. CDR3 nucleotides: TGTGCCAGCAGCCAAGTTTGGACAGCCTGTTATGGCTACACCTTC.

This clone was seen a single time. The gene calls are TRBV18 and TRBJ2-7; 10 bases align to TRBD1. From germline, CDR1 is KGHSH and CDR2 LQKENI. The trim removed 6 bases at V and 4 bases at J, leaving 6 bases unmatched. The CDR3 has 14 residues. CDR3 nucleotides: TGTGCCAGCTCCCCCGGGACAGGGGATTACGAGCAGTACTTC. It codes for CASSPGTGDYEQYF.

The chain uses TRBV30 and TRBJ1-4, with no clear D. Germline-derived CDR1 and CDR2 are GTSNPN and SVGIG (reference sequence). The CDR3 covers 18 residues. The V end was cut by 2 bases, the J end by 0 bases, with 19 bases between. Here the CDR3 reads CAWSLGRGSVATNEKLFF. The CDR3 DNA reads TGTGCCTGGAGTCTCGGACGGGGAAGTGTCGCAACTAATGAAAAACTGTTTTTT.

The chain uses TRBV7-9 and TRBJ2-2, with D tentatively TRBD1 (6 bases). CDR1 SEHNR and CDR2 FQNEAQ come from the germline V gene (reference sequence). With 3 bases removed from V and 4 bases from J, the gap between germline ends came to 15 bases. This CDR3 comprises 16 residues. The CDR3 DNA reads TGTGCCAGCAGCTTTAGGGGGATTAGTGTCACCGGGGAGCTGTTTTTT. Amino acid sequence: CASSFRGISVTGELFF.

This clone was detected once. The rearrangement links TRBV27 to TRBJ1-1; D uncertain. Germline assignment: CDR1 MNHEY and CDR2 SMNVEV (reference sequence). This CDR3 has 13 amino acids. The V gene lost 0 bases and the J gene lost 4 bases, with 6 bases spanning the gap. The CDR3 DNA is TGTGCCAGCAGTTTATCCCGTATCACTGAAGCTTTCTTT. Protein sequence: CASSLSRITEAFF.

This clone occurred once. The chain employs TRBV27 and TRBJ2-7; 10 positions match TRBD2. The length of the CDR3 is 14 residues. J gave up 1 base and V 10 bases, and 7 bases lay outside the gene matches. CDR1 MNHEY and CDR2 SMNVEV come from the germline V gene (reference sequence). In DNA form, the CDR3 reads TGTGCCATAGGAGCGGGAGGGTCTTCCTACGAGCAGTACTTC. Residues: CAIGAGGSSYEQYF.

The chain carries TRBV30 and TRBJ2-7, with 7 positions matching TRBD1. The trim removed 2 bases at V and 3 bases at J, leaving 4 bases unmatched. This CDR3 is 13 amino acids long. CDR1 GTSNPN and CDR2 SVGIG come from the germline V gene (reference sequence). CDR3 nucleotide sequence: TGTGCCTGGAGTTTGCCAGGGGGCTACGAGCAGTACTTC. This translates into CAWSLPGGYEQYF.